The present TCR beta chain was sequenced within a study of radiation and T cells in renal cell carcinoma. The time point was: baseline pretreatment blood. Documented treatment: 15 Gy SBRT to primary tumor, nephrectomy 4 weeks later. The assay was immunoSEQ multiplex PCR, and TCRdb's table has in-frame clones only and misses some. Altogether some 22,000 clones are present, more than 75% being singletons, with the ten largest covering approximately 39%. The sample consisted of blood, taken from a patient whose treatment included radiotherapy and nephrectomy. The sequence derives from a man in his sixties with renal cell carcinoma.

CDR3 sequence reads: CASSYRFTGETQYF. CDR3 nucleotides: TGTGCCAGCAGCTATCGCTTCACTGGGGAGACCCAGTACTTC. The J gene is TRBJ2-5, the V gene TRBV5-5, with D unclear. The CDR3 length is 14 residues. Germline lookup yields CDR1 SGHKS and CDR2 YYEKEE (reference sequence). Trimming shortened V by 3 bases and J by 5 bases, and 14 bases separated the two germline ends.